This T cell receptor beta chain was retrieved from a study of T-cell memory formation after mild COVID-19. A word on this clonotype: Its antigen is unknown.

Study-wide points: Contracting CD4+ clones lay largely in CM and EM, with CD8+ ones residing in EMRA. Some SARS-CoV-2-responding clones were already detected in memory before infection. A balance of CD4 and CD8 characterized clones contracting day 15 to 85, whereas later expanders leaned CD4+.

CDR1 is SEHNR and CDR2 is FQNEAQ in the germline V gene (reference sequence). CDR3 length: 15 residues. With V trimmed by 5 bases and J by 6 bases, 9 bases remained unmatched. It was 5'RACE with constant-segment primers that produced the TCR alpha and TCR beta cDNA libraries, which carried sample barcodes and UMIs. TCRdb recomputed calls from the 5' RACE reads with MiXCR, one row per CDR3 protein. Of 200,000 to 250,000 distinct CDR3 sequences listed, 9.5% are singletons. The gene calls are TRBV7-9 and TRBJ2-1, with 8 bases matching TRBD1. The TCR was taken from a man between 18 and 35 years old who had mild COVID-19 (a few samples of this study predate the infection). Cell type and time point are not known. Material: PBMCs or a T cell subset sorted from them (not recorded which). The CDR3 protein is CASSTGTGVGNEQFF. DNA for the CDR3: TGTGCCAGCAGCACCGGGACAGGAGTGGGCAATGAGCAGTTCTTC.